This T cell receptor (beta chain) was documented in a study of blood T cell repertoires in COVID-19. The wider study: Samples came from the United States, Italy and Spain, spanning acute and convalescent COVID-19. Sample material is recorded as cDNA or gDNA derived from T cells, B-cell-depleted T cells, or PBMCs.

Only in-frame clones appear in the TCRdb table, and some are missing; sequencing was by immunoSEQ multiplex PCR. This table holds over 85,000 clones, approximately 88% found once. The sequence derives from a human donor in a cohort sampled during active COVID-19. Input material: peripheral blood.

CDR3: CASNPGGNQPQHF. DNA of the CDR3: TGTGCCAGCAACCCCGGGGGCAATCAGCCCCAGCATTTT. The chain is built from TRBV6-5 and TRBJ1-5; no clear D. The germline CDR1 and CDR2 sequences are MNHEY and SVGAGI. The length of the CDR3 is 13 residues. V gave up 7 bases and J gave up 2 bases, with 9 bases separating them.